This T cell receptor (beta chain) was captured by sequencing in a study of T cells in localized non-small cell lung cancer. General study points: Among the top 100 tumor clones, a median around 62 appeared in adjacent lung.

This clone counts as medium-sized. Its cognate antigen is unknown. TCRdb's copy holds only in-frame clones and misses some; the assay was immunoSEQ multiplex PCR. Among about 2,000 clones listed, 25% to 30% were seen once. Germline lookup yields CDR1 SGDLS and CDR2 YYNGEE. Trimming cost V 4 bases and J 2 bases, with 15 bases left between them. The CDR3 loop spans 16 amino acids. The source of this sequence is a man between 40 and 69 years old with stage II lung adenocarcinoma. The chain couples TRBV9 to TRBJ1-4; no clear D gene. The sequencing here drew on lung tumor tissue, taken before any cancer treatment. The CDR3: CASSLWDIGTNEKLFF. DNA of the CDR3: TGTGCCAGCAGCCTATGGGATATCGGGACTAATGAAAAACTGTTTTTT.